Below, one T cell receptor beta chain is given with its context. The data originate from a study of blood T cell repertoires in COVID-19. As for the study in general: There were acute and convalescent COVID-19 samples, and they came from the United States, Italy and Spain.

In the study's own analysis: Amplification of reference gene primers was used by the study to estimate nucleated cell counts. Method: immunoSEQ multiplex PCR; TCRdb's copy keeps in-frame clones and lacks some. Clone size and V and J calls were adopted from that table, with D and trimming inferred from the DNA. In the table there are about 190,000 clones, roughly 79% of which are singletons. Sequencing used peripheral blood. This TCR came from a man between 60 and 75 years old with active or convalescent COVID-19.

In nucleotides, the CDR3 is TGTGCCAGCGCAGACAGGGCGGCCCCAAGGGATACGCAGTATTTT. It translates to CASADRAAPRDTQYF. The rearrangement links TRBV5-8 to TRBJ2-3; TRBD1 matches at 7 bases. The CDR3 has 15 amino acids. Trimming at V came to 7 bases and at J to 6 bases, leaving 14 bases not matched to a gene. Per germline, CDR1 SGHTS and CDR2 YDEGEE.